The 19 T cell receptor beta chains reported below all come from one sample, sequenced in a study of PD-1 blockade in classical Hodgkin lymphoma. This table comes from immunoSEQ multiplex PCR, and its TCRdb copy is limited to in-frame clones, with some not included. The profile shows fewer than 20,000 clones, more than 60% of them singletons. Time point denoted: cycle 4 day 1 (C4D1), after six to seven weeks of nivolumab. Each of the patients experienced relapse following autologous stem cell transplantation, and their brentuximab vedotin exposure differed. Magnetic negative selection of thawed PBMCs was the method by which CD4+ T cells were purified. Sequencing used CD4+ T cells from blood, obtained before the fourth cycle of nivolumab. These receptors all come from a human donor with classical Hodgkin lymphoma.

The V and J genes are TRBV11-2 and TRBJ2-7; 9 bases map to TRBD1. The length of the CDR3 is 15 residues. The germline V gene has CDR1 SGHAT and CDR2 FQNNGV. J lost 4 bases, V lost 0 bases, and 4 bases had no gene match. CDR3: CASSLEQGARYEQYF. CDR3 nucleotides: TGTGCCAGCAGCTTAGAACAGGGGGCGCGTTACGAGCAGTACTTC.

The chain uses TRBV11-3 and TRBJ2-5, with 10 nucleotides matching TRBD2. The CDR3 contains 16 residues. Trimming cost V 3 bases and J 1 base; bases outside gene matches: 5. Germline V lookup: CDR1 SGHNT, CDR2 YENEEA. DNA of the CDR3: TGTGCCAGCAGCTTGGCTAGCGGGAGTCTCCAAGAGACCCAGTACTTC. This encodes CASSLASGSLQETQYF.

The genes are TRBV6-1 and TRBJ1-1; a weak D match, TRBD1 (5 bases). V gave up 8 bases and J gave up 3 bases, with 13 bases separating them. CDR1 is MNHNS and CDR2 is SASEGT in the germline V gene. CDR3 length: 13 amino acids. Here the CDR3 DNA reads TGTGCCAGCGTGTGGGGGTTTGACACTGAAGCTTTCTTT. It encodes CASVWGFDTEAFF.

The rearrangement uses TRBV14 and TRBJ2-1; 9 nucleotides agree with TRBD2. Germline V CDR1 and CDR2: SGHDN, FVKESK. CDR3 length equals 14 residues. Trimming took 6 bases from V and 4 from J; bases not matched to a gene: 4. The CDR3 coding sequence is TGTGCCAGCAGACTAGCGGGCCCTTACAATGAGCAGTTCTTC. Translated, it gives CASRLAGPYNEQFF. The variable domain in full, with the rest retrieved from reference TRBV14 and TRBJ2-1, is EAGVTQFPSHSVIEKGQTVTLRCDPISGHDNLYWYRRVMGKEIKFLLHFVKESKQDESGMPNNRFLAERTGGTYSTLKVQPAELEDSGVYFCASRLAGPYNEQFFGPGTRLTVL.

J is TRBJ1-1 and V is TRBV6-6, with D possibly being TRBD1 (5 bases). Trimming removed 2 bases at V and 4 bases at J, with 11 bases between. The germline V gene encodes CDR1 MNHNY and CDR2 SVGAGI (reference sequence). The CDR3 covers 14 residues. The CDR3 spells CASSYLQGGTEAFF. The CDR3 coding sequence is TGTGCCAGCAGTTACCTGCAGGGTGGCACTGAAGCTTTCTTT.

This chain joins TRBV4-2 and TRBJ2-1; 8 positions match TRBD2. The CDR3 is made up of 16 amino acids. Germline V gives CDR1 LGHNA, CDR2 YNFKEQ. J gave up 7 bases and V 0 bases, and 8 bases lay outside the gene matches. CDR3 DNA sequence: TGTGCCAGCAGCCAAGATGGACTAGCCTATTGGAATGAGCAGTTCTTC. Its protein is CASSQDGLAYWNEQFF.

This chain uses TRBV7-9 with TRBJ1-5, with a tentative D call TRBD1 (5 bases). The CDR3 runs to 15 residues. CDR1 is SEHNR and CDR2 is FQNEAQ in the germline V gene (reference sequence). Trimming removed 6 bases from V and 0 bases from J, with 12 bases in between. The CDR3 sequence is CASRRDGRSNQPQHF. The CDR3 DNA reads TGTGCCAGCAGAAGGGACGGCCGTAGCAATCAGCCCCAGCATTTT.

J is TRBJ1-2 and V is TRBV27, with D possibly being TRBD1 (5 bases). The germline CDR1 and CDR2 sequences are MNHEY and SMNVEV (reference sequence). The V end lost 3 bases, the J end lost 3 bases, and 23 bases lay between the germline ends. The CDR3 is 18 amino acids. The CDR3 region is CASSLGPPPWQGDYGYTF. As DNA, the CDR3 is TGTGCCAGCAGTTTGGGCCCCCCGCCTTGGCAGGGTGACTATGGCTACACCTTC.

The chain employs TRBV10-1 and TRBJ2-4, with D tentatively TRBD1 (6 bases). CDR1 and CDR2 from the germline V gene are WNHNN and SYGVQD (reference sequence). The CDR3 has 13 amino acids. Trimming left V 4 bases short and J 8 bases short, with 12 bases between. The CDR3 spells CASSGFRQDIQYF. The CDR3 DNA reads as TGCGCCAGCAGTGGCTTCCGACAGGACATTCAGTACTTC.

V is TRBV20-1 and J is TRBJ2-1; D possibly corresponds to TRBD1 (6 bases). The CDR3 is made up of 11 amino acids. V lost 6 bases to trimming and J lost 9 bases, with 12 bases between them. Looked up from germline, CDR1 is DFQATT and CDR2 is SNEGSKA (reference sequence). The CDR3 DNA reads as TGCAGTGCGTCGGACAGTCTTGAGCAGTTCTTC. This codes for CSASDSLEQFF.

The chain joins TRBV10-3 to TRBJ2-7; 8 nucleotides match TRBD2. The CDR3 length is 11 residues. V dropped 5 bases and J dropped 6; count of bases not matched to a gene: 0. Germline V gene data show CDR1 as ENHRY and CDR2 as SYGVKD. The DNA for the CDR3 is TGTGCCATCAGTAGCGGGAGCGAGCAGTACTTC. Amino acids: CAISSGSEQYF.

CDR3 DNA sequence: TGTGCCAGCAGCTTAGGTGTGACAAGAGGGTATGGCTACACCTTC. Protein sequence: CASSLGVTRGYGYTF. The rearrangement joins TRBV11-2 to TRBJ1-2, with unresolved D. The CDR3 has 15 amino acids. Looked up from germline, CDR1 is SGHAT and CDR2 is FQNNGV. V gave up 1 base and J gave up 5 bases, with 14 bases separating them.

The chain carries TRBV14 and TRBJ2-7; 11 positions agree with TRBD2. The CDR3 has 15 residues. Germline CDR1 is SGHDN and CDR2 is FVKESK. With V trimmed by 9 bases and J by 9 bases, 16 bases remained unmatched. The CDR3 coding sequence is TGTGCCAGTTCGCCCCAAAGACTAGCGGGGTCGGGGCAGTACTTC. This encodes CASSPQRLAGSGQYF. The variable domain in full, with the rest retrieved from reference TRBV14 and TRBJ2-7, is EAGVTQFPSHSVIEKGQTVTLRCDPISGHDNLYWYRRVMGKEIKFLLHFVKESKQDESGMPNNRFLAERTGGTYSTLKVQPAELEDSGVYFCASSPQRLAGSGQYFGPGTRLTVT.

This rearrangement joins TRBV9 to TRBJ1-1; 7 positions match TRBD1. The germline gives CDR1 SGDLS, CDR2 YYNGEE. The CDR3 runs to 14 residues. Trimming took 3 bases from V and 4 from J; bases not matched to a gene: 6. CDR3 sequence reads: CASSAPQGSTEAFF. The DNA of the CDR3 is TGTGCCAGCAGCGCCCCACAGGGGTCCACTGAAGCTTTCTTT. Drawing the rest from reference TRBV9 and TRBJ1-1, the complete variable domain is DSGVTQTPKHLITATGQRVTLRCSPRSGDLSVYWYQQSLDQGLQFLIQYYNGEERAKGNILERFSAQQFPDLHSELNLSSLELGDSALYFCASSAPQGSTEAFFGQGTRLTVV.

The V gene is TRBV5-6, the J gene TRBJ2-7; a weak D match, TRBD1 (5 bases). The germline V gene has CDR1 SGHDT and CDR2 YYEEEE. The CDR3 totals 11 residues. Trimming removed 5 bases at V and 4 bases at J, with 7 bases between. The CDR3, as DNA: TGTGCCAGCAGTTCAGGGTACGAGCAGTACTTC. Protein sequence: CASSSGYEQYF.

V gene TRBV27 combines with J gene TRBJ2-1, with TRBD2 matching 10 bases. The CDR3 is 16 residues long. Germline V lookup: CDR1 MNHEY, CDR2 SMNVEV (reference sequence). With V trimmed by 2 bases and J by 9 bases, 10 bases remained unmatched. This CDR3 is CASSLRLAGRITEQFF. The CDR3 DNA is TGTGCCAGCAGTTTACGACTAGCGGGTAGGATTACTGAGCAGTTCTTC.

This rearrangement joins TRBV7-2 to TRBJ2-2; 13 nucleotides align to TRBD2. Germline CDR1 reads SGHTA; CDR2 reads FQGNSA. Unmatched junction bases numbered 10, after V lost 5 bases and J lost 4 bases. This CDR3 contains 18 residues. The CDR3 is CASSPGTSGANPTGELFF. The CDR3 DNA is TGTGCCAGCAGCCCGGGGACTAGCGGGGCCAACCCCACCGGGGAGCTGTTTTTT.

In its sample, this clone was seen once. The rearrangement links TRBV5-8 to TRBJ1-4, with D possibly matching TRBD1 (6 bases). Trimming pared 4 bases from V and 3 bases from J, leaving 13 bases between. Looked up from germline, CDR1 is SGHTS and CDR2 is YDEGEE. The CDR3 loop spans 15 amino acids. CDR3: CASSTGTAPNEKLFF. The CDR3 DNA reads TGTGCCAGCAGCACAGGGACCGCTCCTAATGAAAAACTGTTTTTT.

This chain's CDR3 is CASSLIPGTGGEQYF. The CDR3 DNA sequence: TGTGCCAGCAGCTTAATCCCTGGGACAGGGGGCGAGCAGTACTTC. The chain links TRBV7-2 to TRBJ2-7; 11 bases fit TRBD1. Germline CDR1 SGHTA, CDR2 FQGNSA. V trimming: 2 bases; J trimming: 6 bases; junction bases outside the gene matches: 6. This CDR3 spans 15 amino acids. The whole variable domain, filled in from reference TRBV7-2 and TRBJ2-7, reads GAGVSQSPSNKVTEKGKDVELRCDPISGHTALYWYRQSLGQGLEFLIYFQGNSAPDKSGLPSDRFSAERTGGSVSTLTIQRTQQEDSAVYLCASSLIPGTGGEQYFGPGTRLTVT.